This T cell receptor (beta chain) was identified during a study of blood T cells in healthy people across ages. Findings and caveats of the study: Naive CD4+ cells and diversity were both higher in long-lived donors than in aged donors. Per million T cells, the diversity of TCR beta decreased roughly linearly as age advanced. Underestimates were what the diversity estimates from one million T cells were considered to be.

It was with a sample-barcoded 5' primer and a J-beta primer mix that a second PCR of about 6 to 11 cycles was run. The template-switch adaptor was a 5' adaptor with 12 random nucleotides. It tagged each cDNA molecule. TCRdb processed the 5' RACE reads anew with MiXCR; each CDR3 protein has one entry. The data contain about 1.5 million distinct CDR3 sequences, 35% to 45% of them singletons. The CDR3 runs 15 residues. Germline V gene lookup returns CDR1 SGHAT and CDR2 FQNNGV. V was shortened by 0 bases and J by 4 bases, with 12 bases between the two germline ends. On this clonotype itself: The antigen remains undetermined.

Sequences were obtained from blood. This clonotype was sampled from a woman under 30 in good health. The chain couples TRBV11-2 to TRBJ1-1; possibly TRBD1 for D (5 bases). In DNA form, the CDR3 reads TGTGCCAGCAGCTTAGATAGGGGAAGGGCCACTGAAGCTTTCTTT. Translated: CASSLDRGRATEAFF.